This T cell receptor (beta chain) was captured in a study of blood T cell repertoires in COVID-19. Per the original methods: Amplified reference gene primers provided the basis for estimating nucleated cell counts. Sequenced by immunoSEQ multiplex PCR; TCRdb stores in-frame clones only, minus some. V and J calls and clone size are given by that table; D and trimming were obtained from the DNA. The table lists approximately 230,000 clones, around 83% of them singletons. This clone was counted only a few times. The sequence was obtained from a man aged 80 or over with acute or convalescent COVID-19. Specimen: peripheral blood.

The CDR3 nucleotides read TGTGCCAGCAGTCCTCAGAAAAGGGGACAGGGGGGTTACGAGCAGTACTTC. It encodes CASSPQKRGQGGYEQYF. The chain is built from TRBV6-6 and TRBJ2-7; 11 bases align to TRBD1. V gave up 5 bases and J gave up 4 bases; unmatched junction bases: 13. Germline assignment: CDR1 MNHNY and CDR2 SVGAGI (reference sequence). The CDR3 covers 17 residues.